A selection of T cell receptor beta chains follows, all from one sample in a study of T-cell reconstitution after alpha-beta-depleted transplantation in children. TCRdb reanalysed the PCR reads using MiXCR and keeps one entry per CDR3 protein. The sample lists 700,000 to 850,000 distinct CDR3 sequences, less than 20% occurring once. The sample in question was PBMCs, mostly from graft donor cells, obtained 360 days after TCRalphabeta/CD19-depleted stem cell transplant. These TCRs come from a male patient under 18 who had a stem cell transplant for acute lymphoblastic leukemia, so the T cells may come from the graft donor. The CDR3 runs from the conserved cysteine through the conserved F or W. Each record gives: V gene, clone size, D gene, CDR3 length, J gene, CDR3 DNA, CDR3 protein. D genes are given only for firm matches. For some rows the clone size is stated as once, few or many, or as a class when expanded; others skip it.

TRBV12-3/TRBV12-4	few	NA	13	TRBJ1-1	TGTGCCAGCAGTTCCAGCGTTACAGTTGAAGCTTTCTTT	CASSSSVTVEAFF
TRBV5-1	many	TRBD1	16	TRBJ1-1	TGCGCCAGCAGCTCAGACAGGGGGAGAAGGAACACTGAAGCTTTCTTT	CASSSDRGRRNTEAFF
TRBV12-3/TRBV12-4	NA	TRBD1	16	TRBJ1-2	TGTGCCAGCAGTTTTGGGACAGGGGGCGCGAACTATGGCTACACCTTC	CASSFGTGGANYGYTF
TRBV12-3/TRBV12-4	NA	TRBD1	16	TRBJ1-5	TGTGCCAGCAGTTTCTCGGGACAGGGGTTAAATCAGCCCCAGCATTTT	CASSFSGQGLNQPQHF
TRBV15	few	NA	18	TRBJ2-4	TGTGCCACCAGCGCGGAGTTTCGGGACTCGGCCCCCGAAAACATTCAGTACTTC	CATSAEFRDSAPENIQYF
TRBV2	many	NA	13	TRBJ2-1	TGTGCCAGCACTGTCCACGGGGGCAATGAGCAGTTCTTC	CASTVHGGNEQFF
TRBV3-1	NA	TRBD1	18	TRBJ2-2	TGTGCCAGCAGCCAAGAAAGGCTGGGACAGGGGTCCACCGGGGAGCTGTTTTTT	CASSQERLGQGSTGELFF
TRBV5-4	few	NA	15	TRBJ1-1	TGTGCCAGCAGCGCGGACAGCTTGATGAACACTGAAGCTTTCTTT	CASSADSLMNTEAFF
TRBV7-2	many	TRBD2	16	TRBJ2-3	TGTGCCAGCAGCTTAGTTACGGGAGGAGGGGCAGATACGCAGTATTTT	CASSLVTGGGADTQYF
TRBV12-3/TRBV12-4	NA	NA	14	TRBJ1-1	TGTGCCAGCCGGCCCCAGAGACCGAACACTGAAGCTTTCTTT	CASRPQRPNTEAFF
TRBV4-1	few	NA	15	TRBJ2-5	TGCGCCAGCAGCCGCACGACAGTTGTCCAAGAGACCCAGTACTTC	CASSRTTVVQETQYF
TRBV6-5	NA	NA	15	TRBJ2-1	TGTGCCAGCAGTTATGCGGGACTTACTTACAATGAGCAGTTCTTC	CASSYAGLTYNEQFF
TRBV20-1	few	TRBD2	14	TRBJ2-7	TGCAGTGCCCCACTAGCGGGAGGGAACTACGAGCAGTACTTC	CSAPLAGGNYEQYF
TRBV4-1	few	NA	15	TRBJ1-2	TGCGCCAGCAGCCAAGAAGAGAGTGTTTACTATGGCTACACCTTC	CASSQEESVYYGYTF
TRBV29-1	NA	TRBD1	14	TRBJ2-1	TGCAGCGTTGGGGGACAGGGTAATTACAATGAGCAGTTCTTC	CSVGGQGNYNEQFF
TRBV7-8	NA	TRBD2	18	TRBJ2-7	TGTGCCAGCAGCTTAGTTCCTGGCGGGCGGGAGAGGGCCTACGAGCAGTACTTC	CASSLVPGGRERAYEQYF
TRBV29-1	NA	NA	15	TRBJ2-5	TGCAGCGTTGAAGGAAGACACACTAAGGGGGAGACCCAGTACTTC	CSVEGRHTKGETQYF
TRBV11-1	few	TRBD2	18	TRBJ2-2	TGTGCCAGCAGCCACCTCCGGCCATACGGGAGGGGCGCCGGGGAGCTGTTTTTT	CASSHLRPYGRGAGELFF
TRBV7-3	once	TRBD1	13	TRBJ2-1	TGTGCCAGCAGCTGGACAGGGACGCATGAGCAGTTCTTC	CASSWTGTHEQFF
TRBV12-3/TRBV12-4	NA	TRBD2	16	TRBJ2-3	TGTGCCAGCAGAGTGGGACTAGCCCCGATCACAGATACGCAGTATTTT	CASRVGLAPITDTQYF
TRBV20-1	NA	NA	13	TRBJ1-2	TGCAGTGCTAGCACAGGGATTAACTATGGCTACACCTTC	CSASTGINYGYTF
TRBV15	few	NA	17	TRBJ2-3	TGTGCCACCAGCAGCGACCGGACCCTTCGGATAACAGATACGCAGTATTTT	CATSSDRTLRITDTQYF
TRBV20-1	few	NA	15	TRBJ2-1	TGCAGTGCTAGAGGTACTACCAGCTCCTACAATGAGCAGTTCTTC	CSARGTTSSYNEQFF
TRBV9	NA	NA	13	TRBJ2-3	TGTGCCAGCAGCTCCCAAGGGGCATCGACTGAATATTTT	CASSSQGASTEYF
TRBV29-1	many	NA	14	TRBJ2-7	TGCAGCGTTGAAGATTACTTGGGACCTTACGAGCAGTACTTC	CSVEDYLGPYEQYF
TRBV9	NA	TRBD2	19	TRBJ2-3	TGTGCCAGCAGCGGGGGACTAGCGGGAGTATACGGGCCCACAGATACGCAGTATTTT	CASSGGLAGVYGPTDTQYF
TRBV5-1	few	TRBD1	15	TRBJ1-2	TGCGCCAGCAGCGGGGGACAGCGCGTCGACTATGGCTACACCTTC	CASSGGQRVDYGYTF
TRBV29-1	NA	TRBD1	15	TRBJ1-4	TGCAGCGTTGAGTTTCCGGGACAGAATAATGAAAAACTGTTTTTT	CSVEFPGQNNEKLFF
TRBV12-3/TRBV12-4	NA	NA	16	TRBJ1-6	TGTGCCAGCAGTCTAAGTGGGGGGGGGACAAATTCACCCCTCCACTTT	CASSLSGGGTNSPLHF
TRBV15	few	TRBD1	16	TRBJ2-1	TGTGCCACCACCCTTAGCTACCAGGGGGCTTGGAATGAGCAGTTCTTC	CATTLSYQGAWNEQFF
TRBV20-1	NA	NA	13	TRBJ1-1	TGCAGTGCTAGGGCCTCTAATCAGGGTTTAGCTTTCTTT	CSARASNQGLAFF
TRBV7-6	NA	NA	16	TRBJ2-7	TGTGCCAGCAGCTTAGTTTTCGGAGGCCCCTCCTACGAGCAGTACTTC	CASSLVFGGPSYEQYF
TRBV15	many	NA	11	TRBJ1-1	TGTGCCACCAGCTTGAACACTGAAGCTTTCTTT	CATSLNTEAFF
TRBV4-1	NA	TRBD1	16	TRBJ2-6	TGCGCCAGCAGTCCCAGTCAGGGGGCCGGGGCCAACGTCCTGACTTTC	CASSPSQGAGANVLTF
TRBV11-3	NA	TRBD1	17	TRBJ1-1	TGTGCCAGCAGCTTAGGTCGGGGACAGGGCATGAACACTGAAGCTTTCTTT	CASSLGRGQGMNTEAFF
TRBV7-7	NA	TRBD1	16	TRBJ2-6	TGTGCCAGCAGCTCCCACAGGGGACCCGGGGCCAACGTCCTGACTTTC	CASSSHRGPGANVLTF
TRBV4-1	many	NA	15	TRBJ1-3	TGCGCCAGCAGCCAAGAGCCCCACTCTGGAAACACCATATATTTT	CASSQEPHSGNTIYF
TRBV6-4	few	NA	12	TRBJ2-1	TGTGCCAGCAGTGACCTTGCCAATGAGCAGTTCTTC	CASSDLANEQFF
TRBV25-1	NA	NA	12	TRBJ2-1	TGTGCCAGCAGGAGGGAATGGGAAGGGCTGTTCTTC	CASRREWEGLFF
TRBV5-1	NA	TRBD2	19	TRBJ2-2	TGCGCCAGCAGCTTTCGGACTAGCGGGAGGAGATCCCTTGGCGGGGAGCTGTTTTTT	CASSFRTSGRRSLGGELFF
TRBV12-3/TRBV12-4	NA	NA	14	TRBJ2-1	TGTGCCAGCAGCGGTACTAGCTTATACAATGAGCAGTTCTTC	CASSGTSLYNEQFF
TRBV25-1	NA	NA	17	TRBJ2-5	TGTGCCAGCAGTAGGCTACGGGGGGTGACAGGGTGGGAGACCCAGTACTTC	CASSRLRGVTGWETQYF
TRBV12-3/TRBV12-4	NA	NA	14	TRBJ2-1	TGTGCCAGCAGTTTATCCGCCTCCCCTAATGAGCAGTTCTTC	CASSLSASPNEQFF
TRBV5-1	NA	TRBD1	14	TRBJ1-2	TGCGCCAGCAGCGAGCTGACAGGGCGGTATGGCTACACCTTC	CASSELTGRYGYTF
TRBV7-9	NA	NA	17	TRBJ2-7	TGTGCCAGCAGCTTAGTTTATGCGGTTGAAAGCTCCTACGAGCAGTACTTC	CASSLVYAVESSYEQYF
TRBV5-1	few	TRBD2	11	TRBJ2-3	TGCGCCAGCAGCCCCCGGGAGGGGTGGTATTTT	CASSPREGWYF
TRBV12-3/TRBV12-4	few	TRBD1	15	TRBJ1-2	TGTGCCAGCACCGGACAGGGTAGAGGGCTGAATGGCTACACCTTC	CASTGQGRGLNGYTF
TRBV27	NA	NA	14	TRBJ2-5	TGTGCCAGCAGTCCCGCCTCGGTCGAGGAGACCCAGTACTTC	CASSPASVEETQYF
TRBV7-2	NA	NA	15	TRBJ2-2	TGTGCCAGCAGCTCCCGCGCCGCCGGAGGCGGGGAGCTGTTTTTT	CASSSRAAGGGELFF
TRBV7-3	NA	TRBD1	14	TRBJ2-1	TGTGCCAGCAGCTTACAGGGGGCCCACAATGAGCAGTTCTTC	CASSLQGAHNEQFF
TRBV7-9	few	NA	11	TRBJ1-1	TGTGCCAGCAGCTTACACATGGGAGCTTTCTTT	CASSLHMGAFF
TRBV27	NA	TRBD1	14	TRBJ2-7	TGTGCCAGTTCTATAACAGGGGCCTACTACGAGCAGTACTTC	CASSITGAYYEQYF
TRBV3-1	NA	NA	16	TRBJ1-3	TGTGCCAGCAGCCAAATTGGGGATAGCTCTGGAAACACCATATATTTT	CASSQIGDSSGNTIYF
TRBV27	few	TRBD2	17	TRBJ2-1	TGTGCCAGCAGTTTCAGGACTAGCGGGGACGCCTACAATGAGCAGTTCTTC	CASSFRTSGDAYNEQFF